This T cell receptor beta chain was obtained from a study of blood T cell repertoires in COVID-19. The germline CDR1 and CDR2 sequences are SGHDN and FVKESK. This CDR3 region has 18 residues. Trimming removed 2 bases from V and 1 base from J; junction bases left unmatched: 11. Clones were sequenced by immunoSEQ multiplex PCR, and TCRdb holds only the in-frame ones, with some missing. The sample has some 75,000 clones; around 80% are singletons. The specimen was peripheral blood. The receptor was isolated from a man aged 45-60 years with COVID-19, enrolled during active disease. The rearrangement uses TRBV14 and TRBJ2-7; 10 nucleotides align to TRBD1. This CDR3 is CASSQPGQGMRGSYEQYF. DNA for the CDR3: TGTGCCAGCAGCCAACCGGGACAGGGGATGAGGGGTTCCTACGAGCAGTACTTC.